This T cell receptor beta chain is from a study of control samples from healthy donors and cancer patients. TCRdb's copy holds only in-frame clones and misses some; the assay was immunoSEQ multiplex PCR. The table records over 150,000 clones, approximately 94% of them present only once. V was clipped by 4 bases and J by 0 bases, with 8 bases between them. This CDR3 comprises 14 residues. Per the germline V gene, CDR1 is SGHRS and CDR2 is YFSETQ. The J gene is TRBJ1-3, the V gene TRBV5-1; D call uncertain. The sequence derives from a man in his fifties or sixties with colorectal cancer. Material for sequencing was PBMCs. The CDR3 DNA is TGCGCCAGCAGCACCGGGGTCTCTGGAAACACCATATATTTT. Translated: CASSTGVSGNTIYF. Supplemented by reference TRBV5-1 and TRBJ1-3, the full variable domain reads KAGVTQTPRYLIKTRGQQVTLSCSPISGHRSVSWYQQTPGQGLQFLFEYFSETQRNKGNFPGRFSGRQFSNSRSEMNVSTLELGDSALYLCASSTGVSGNTIYFGEGSWLTVV.